The 23 T cell receptor beta chains below come from one sample, sequenced in a study of T cell responses to AZD1222 COVID-19 vaccine. Profiling relied on immunoSEQ multiplex PCR, and the TCRdb table lists in-frame clones only, not all of them. The sample consists of over 130,000 clones, approximately 90% of them appearing once. This specimen consisted of peripheral blood, obtained 28 days after the second AZD1222 dose. These TCRs come from an adult who received the AZD1222 COVID-19 vaccine.

The V and J genes are TRBV10-3 and TRBJ1-2, with D possibly matching TRBD1 (6 bases). V lost 8 bases, J lost 5 bases, and 12 bases lay in between. CDR3 length: 12 amino acids. Germline V gene sequence: CDR1 ENHRY, CDR2 SYGVKD. The CDR3, as DNA: TGTGCCATCCCTGGGGGCTGGTATGGCTACACCTTC. This codes for CAIPGGWYGYTF.

This sequence joins TRBV6-5 and TRBJ1-1; tentatively, D is TRBD1 (6 bases). Germline V gene sequence: CDR1 MNHEY, CDR2 SVGAGI. V was pared by 10 bases and J by 4 bases, with 19 bases between. There are 14 residues in the CDR3. The CDR3 sequence is CATTGGGGSTEAFF. For the CDR3, the DNA is TGTGCCACAACTGGCGGGGGCGGAAGCACTGAAGCTTTCTTT.

This chain uses TRBV4-3 with TRBJ2-2; 9 nucleotides agree with TRBD1. Trimming at V came to 1 base and at J to 7 bases, leaving 4 bases not matched to a gene. The germline gives CDR1 LGHNA, CDR2 YSLEER. This CDR3 comprises 15 residues. CDR3: CASSQGTGEVGELFF. The CDR3, as DNA: TGCGCCAGCAGCCAAGGGACAGGGGAGGTCGGGGAGCTGTTTTTT.

This rearrangement joins TRBV30 to TRBJ1-1, with 7 bases lining up with TRBD1. V gave up 6 bases and J gave up 0 bases; unmatched junction bases: 4. The CDR3 extends over 13 amino acids. Germline V gene sequence: CDR1 GTSNPN, CDR2 SVGIG (reference sequence). DNA of the CDR3: TGTGCCTGCCCGGGACAGATGAACACTGAAGCTTTCTTT. Encoded protein: CACPGQMNTEAFF. Using reference TRBV30 and TRBJ1-1 for the parts outside the CDR3, the full variable domain is SQTIHQWPATLVQPVGSPLSLECTVEGTSNPNLYWYRQAAGRGLQLLFYSVGIGQISSEVPQNLSASRPQDRQFILSSKKLLLSDSGFYLCACPGQMNTEAFFGQGTRLTVV.

The CDR3 sequence is CASSLGGLNEKLFF. CDR3 nucleotides: TGTGCCAGCAGCCTGGGTGGACTTAATGAAAAACTGTTTTTT. This chain links TRBV5-4 with TRBJ1-4; the D is unclear. Germline CDR1 and CDR2: SGHNT and YYREEE (reference sequence). The length of the CDR3 is 14 residues. V dropped 4 bases and J dropped 4 bases, with 11 bases sitting between them. Full variable domain (missing parts from reference TRBV5-4 and TRBJ1-4): ETGVTQSPTHLIKTRGQQVTLRCSSQSGHNTVSWYQQALGQGPQFIFQYYREEENGRGNFPPRFSGLQFPNYSSELNVNALELDDSALYLCASSLGGLNEKLFFGSGTQLSVL.

The V gene is TRBV18, the J gene TRBJ2-3, with unresolved D. The length of the CDR3 is 13 residues. CDR1 and CDR2 (germline): KGHSH, LQKENI. Trimming stripped 2 bases from V and 2 bases from J, with 5 bases between. The CDR3 loop reads CASSPSYTDTQYF. As DNA, the CDR3 is TGTGCCAGCTCACCATCGTACACAGATACGCAGTATTTT.

The chain couples TRBV30 to TRBJ2-1, with 10 bases matching TRBD2. The CDR3 totals 15 residues. V trimming: 4 bases; J trimming: 4 bases; junction bases outside the gene matches: 7. Germline CDR1 is GTSNPN and CDR2 is SVGIG (reference sequence). CDR3 in DNA: TGTGCCTGGACCCCCGGACTAGCGGTGTACAATGAGCAGTTCTTC. Amino acid sequence: CAWTPGLAVYNEQFF.

The chain carries TRBV27 and TRBJ1-2, with a possible D match to TRBD1 (6 bases). The V gene's germline CDR1 is MNHEY and CDR2 SMNVEV (reference sequence). Trimming took 8 bases from V and 2 from J, leaving 6 bases between them. This CDR3 spans 11 amino acids. In DNA, the CDR3 is TGTGCCAGCCAGGGGAACTATGGCTACACCTTC. Translating gives CASQGNYGYTF.

The gene calls are TRBV11-2 and TRBJ2-2; D unclear. The CDR3 extends over 12 amino acids. CDR1 and CDR2 from the germline V gene are SGHAT and FQNNGV. Deletions cut 4 bases from V and 6 bases from J, with 6 bases between. CDR3 DNA sequence: TGTGCCAGCAGCTGGAGCTCCGGGGAGCTGTTTTTT. Encoded protein: CASSWSSGELFF.

This chain links TRBV2 with TRBJ1-5; D ambiguous. CDR3 length: 13 residues. The V end lost 5 bases, the J end lost 7 bases, and 12 bases lay between the germline ends. The germline CDR1 and CDR2 sequences are SNHLY and FYNNEI. CDR3 sequence: CASSPQIRQPQHF. The CDR3 region has the DNA TGTGCCAGCAGTCCGCAGATAAGGCAGCCCCAGCATTTT.

The V gene is TRBV24-1, the J gene TRBJ1-5; no reliable D call. CDR1 and CDR2 (germline): KGHDR, SFDVKD. V lost 2 bases and J 4 bases, leaving 5 bases between the germline ends. The CDR3 extends over 13 amino acids. The CDR3 DNA is TGTGCCACCAGTGATTCGGGGAATCAGCCCCAGCATTTT. It codes for CATSDSGNQPQHF.

The CDR3: CASSLGVAGGFSYNEQFF. The CDR3 DNA reads as TGTGCCAGCAGCTTGGGGGTAGCGGGGGGCTTTTCCTACAATGAGCAGTTCTTC. This sequence joins TRBV5-4 and TRBJ2-1, with 10 positions matching TRBD2. Germline assignment: CDR1 SGHNT and CDR2 YYREEE (reference sequence). The ends lost 0 bases at V and 1 base at J; junction bases unmatched: 7. CDR3 length equals 18 residues.

The V and J genes are TRBV7-9 and TRBJ1-1; D is unclear. The CDR3 is 11 amino acids. The germline gives CDR1 SEHNR, CDR2 FQNEAQ (reference sequence). The germline V and J ends were trimmed by 6 bases and 6 bases, with 8 bases remaining between them. CDR3 DNA sequence: TGTGCCAGCAGTTCGGACGCTGAAGCTTTCTTT. This translates into CASSSDAEAFF.

This clone was detected only a few times. V gene TRBV25-1 combines with J gene TRBJ1-1; a weak D match, TRBD1 (6 bases). The CDR3 is 15 residues long. The V end was cut by 5 bases, the J end by 5 bases, with 18 bases between. CDR1 is MGHDK, CDR2 SYGVNS, per germline. The CDR3 bases are TGTGCCAGCAGTTTCGCCGGGACTCAGGGGACTGAAGCTTTCTTT. Its translation: CASSFAGTQGTEAFF.

This rearrangement joins TRBV15 to TRBJ1-3; the match to TRBD1 covers 9 bases. The V gene's germline CDR1 is LNHNV and CDR2 YYDKDF (reference sequence). CDR3 length: 16 residues. V lost 1 base, J lost 2 bases, and 3 bases stayed unmatched. Here the CDR3 reads CATSRGQGVTGNTIYF. In DNA, the CDR3 is TGTGCCACCAGCAGAGGACAGGGGGTGACTGGAAACACCATATATTTT.

This chain joins TRBV18 and TRBJ2-2; unclear D gene. V was clipped by 5 bases and J by 3 bases, with 4 bases between them. Per germline, CDR1 KGHSH and CDR2 LQKENI. The CDR3 consists of 12 residues. The CDR3 bases are TGTGCCAGCTCATACTACACCGGGGAGCTGTTTTTT. Its protein product is CASSYYTGELFF. Using reference TRBV18 and TRBJ2-2 for the parts outside the CDR3, the full variable domain is NAGVMQNPRHLVRRRGQEARLRCSPMKGHSHVYWYRQLPEEGLKFMVYLQKENIIDESGMPKERFSAEFPKEGPSILRIQQVVRGDSAAYFCASSYYTGELFFGEGSRLTVL.

This clone was counted once. The chain couples TRBV7-2 to TRBJ1-1; possible D gene TRBD1, 6 bases. This CDR3 contains 14 residues. The germline V gene has CDR1 SGHTA and CDR2 FQGNSA. Trimming took off 3 bases at V and 6 bases at J, with 14 bases between the two ends. The chain's CDR3 is CASSLPGERAEAFF. The CDR3 nucleotides are TGTGCCAGCAGCTTGCCAGGGGAACGGGCTGAAGCTTTCTTT.

V is TRBV4-1 and J is TRBJ2-7, with D hard to call. The germline gives CDR1 MGHRA, CDR2 YSYEKL. There are 15 residues in the CDR3. V was cut by 5 bases and J by 2 bases, with 16 bases left in between. The CDR3 coding sequence is TGCGCCAGCAGCTCCCGGGCTCGAGGCACCTACGAGCAGTACTTC. Amino acids: CASSSRARGTYEQYF.

The chain employs TRBV12-3 or TRBV12-4 and TRBJ1-2; D remains unclear. The CDR3 length is 13 residues. V lost 6 bases to trimming and J lost 5 bases, with 13 bases between them. The CDR3 region has the DNA TGTGCCAGCAGGGAGGGCCTTCTTTATGGCTACACCTTC. Protein product: CASREGLLYGYTF.

The chain carries TRBV21-1 and TRBJ2-7. TRBV21-1 is a recognized pseudogene. This CDR3 comprises 14 residues. The CDR3 here is CASSKGGDDHEQYV. The CDR3 DNA follows: TGTGCCAGCAGCAAAGGTGGGGACGACCACGAGCAGTACGTC.

This chain joins TRBV4-3 and TRBJ2-1, with 10 bases fitting TRBD2. The CDR3 runs 17 residues. Trimming took 4 bases from V and 5 from J; bases not matched to a gene: 11. The germline V gene encodes CDR1 LGHNA and CDR2 YSLEER. In DNA, the CDR3 is TGCGCCAGCAGCCCCATCCTCAGCGGGGGGGCCCACAATGAGCAGTTCTTC. Translating gives CASSPILSGGAHNEQFF.

This rearrangement joins TRBV29-1 to TRBJ2-5; D is unclear. Trimming left V 8 bases short and J 4 bases short, with 11 bases between. In germline, CDR1 is SQVTM, CDR2 ANQGSEA. The CDR3 has 11 residues. CDR3 sequence reads: CSPLVRETQYF. In DNA, the CDR3 is TGCAGCCCCCTAGTGCGAGAGACCCAGTACTTC.

In regard to this clone: Other DNA sequences in this specimen translate into the identical CDR3. This chain links TRBV18 with TRBJ1-1; TRBD1 might be the D (5 bases). V was pared by 2 bases and J by 2 bases, with 9 bases between. The CDR3 runs to 14 residues. Germline V gene lookup returns CDR1 KGHSH and CDR2 LQKENI. The CDR3: CASSPSQGNTEAFF. CDR3 nucleotide sequence: TGTGCCAGCTCACCATCTCAGGGCAACACTGAAGCTTTCTTT.